The TCR beta chain under discussion was sequenced for a study of somatic mutations in cytotoxic T cells in rheumatoid arthritis. Study results and limitations: CD8+ clonality rose with age in rheumatoid arthritis patients, unlike in healthy controls. The slight TRBV07 underrepresentation in rheumatoid arthritis patients received no adjustment for multiple comparisons.

This CDR3 spans 15 amino acids. The ends lost 3 bases at V and 2 bases at J; junction bases unmatched: 4. The germline CDR1 and CDR2 sequences are SGHNT and YENEEA. With regard to this clone: The antigen remains undetermined.

Generated by immunoSEQ multiplex PCR, the TCRdb table keeps only in-frame clones and is missing some. Among approximately 23,000 clones, nearly 80% were seen once, and the ten largest hold approximately 11%. The source is an adult with rheumatoid arthritis. The sequenced sample was CD8+ T cells sorted from blood. The V call is TRBV11-3, the J call TRBJ2-1, with TRBD2 identical over 7 bases. CDR3: CASSLSGEAYNEQFF. In DNA form, the CDR3 reads TGTGCCAGCAGCTTGAGCGGGGAGGCCTACAATGAGCAGTTCTTC.